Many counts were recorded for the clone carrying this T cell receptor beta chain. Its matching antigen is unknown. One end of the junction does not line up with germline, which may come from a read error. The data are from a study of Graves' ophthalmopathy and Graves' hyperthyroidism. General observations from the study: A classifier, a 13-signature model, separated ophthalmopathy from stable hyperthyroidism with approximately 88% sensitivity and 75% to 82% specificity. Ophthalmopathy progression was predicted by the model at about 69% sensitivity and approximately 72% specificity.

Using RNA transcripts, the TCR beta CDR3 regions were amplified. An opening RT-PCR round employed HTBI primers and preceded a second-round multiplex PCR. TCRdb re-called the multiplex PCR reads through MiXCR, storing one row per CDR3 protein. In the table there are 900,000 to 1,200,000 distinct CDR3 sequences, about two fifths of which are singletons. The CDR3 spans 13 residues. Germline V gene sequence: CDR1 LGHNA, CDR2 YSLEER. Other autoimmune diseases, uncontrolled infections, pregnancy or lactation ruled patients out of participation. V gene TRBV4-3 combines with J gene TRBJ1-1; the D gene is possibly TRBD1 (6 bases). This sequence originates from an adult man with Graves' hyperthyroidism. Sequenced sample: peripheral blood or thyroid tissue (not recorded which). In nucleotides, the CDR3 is TGTGCCAGCAGTCCCCAGGGGCGCACTGAAGCTTTCTTT. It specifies CASSPQGRTEAFF.